The T cell receptor (beta chain) described here comes from a study of blood T cell repertoires in COVID-19. As processed by the authors: Reference gene primer amplification yielded estimated nucleated cell counts. The data were produced by immunoSEQ multiplex PCR, yet TCRdb's version contains in-frame clones alone and is incomplete. V and J calls and clone size are as listed in that table; D and trimming were resolved from the DNA. The table lists tens of thousands of clones, about nine tenths of them singletons. V lost 4 bases, J lost 0 bases, and 4 bases stayed unmatched. Germline loops: CDR1 SGHRS, CDR2 YFSETQ. The CDR3 sequence is 15 residues long.

The chain uses TRBV5-1 and TRBJ2-3; TRBD2 matches at 8 bases. This TCR was sampled from a man between 60 and 70 years old with COVID-19, enrolled during active disease. Sequenced sample: peripheral blood. CDR3 DNA sequence: TGCGCCAGCAGCGTCTCTAGCGGGAGCACAGATACGCAGTATTTT. This sequence encodes CASSVSSGSTDTQYF.